This T cell receptor beta chain was sequenced in a study of T cells in Graves' hyperthyroidism and ophthalmopathy. Amplification of TCR beta CDR3 regions used RNA as the template. The TCR CDR3 first-round RT-PCR relied on the HTBI primer set. One entry per CDR3 protein results from TCRdb running MiXCR on the multiplex PCR reads. The table records fewer than 700,000 distinct CDR3 sequences, under 20% of them present only once. There are 12 residues in the CDR3. Germline V gene lookup returns CDR1 MNHEY and CDR2 SVGEGT. Trimming at V came to 6 bases and at J to 9 bases, leaving 6 bases not matched to a gene. In its sample, this clonotype was seen many times.

The rearrangement links TRBV6-2 or TRBV6-3 to TRBJ1-2; 8 positions match TRBD1. This clonotype originated in a woman between 18 and 29 years old with Graves' ophthalmopathy. Sequenced material: blood. CDR3 in DNA: TGTGCCAGCAGCTCGGACAGGGTCCGCTACACCTTC. This codes for CASSSDRVRYTF.